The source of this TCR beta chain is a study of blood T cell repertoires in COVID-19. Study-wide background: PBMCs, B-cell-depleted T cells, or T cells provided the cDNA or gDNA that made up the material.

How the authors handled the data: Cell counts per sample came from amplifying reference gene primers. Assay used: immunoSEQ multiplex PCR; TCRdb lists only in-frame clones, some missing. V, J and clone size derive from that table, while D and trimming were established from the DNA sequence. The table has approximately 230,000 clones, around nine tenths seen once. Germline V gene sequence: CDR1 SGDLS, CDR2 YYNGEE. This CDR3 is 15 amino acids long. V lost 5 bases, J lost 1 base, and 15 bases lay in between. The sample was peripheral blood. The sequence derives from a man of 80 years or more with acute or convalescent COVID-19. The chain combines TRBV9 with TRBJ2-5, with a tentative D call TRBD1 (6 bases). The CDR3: CASSEGHRSQETQYF. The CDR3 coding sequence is TGTGCCAGCAGTGAGGGACACCGATCCCAAGAGACCCAGTACTTC. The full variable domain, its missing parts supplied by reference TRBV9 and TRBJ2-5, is DSGVTQTPKHLITATGQRVTLRCSPRSGDLSVYWYQQSLDQGLQFLIQYYNGEERAKGNILERFSAQQFPDLHSELNLSSLELGDSALYFCASSEGHRSQETQYFGPGTRLLVL.